Below, one T cell receptor (beta chain) is given with its context. This receptor's antigen is unknown. One base away there is no much larger clone; base qualities are not given. The data derive from a study of metastatic and nonmetastatic thyroid tumors (dated by TCRdb to 2018 to 2021). General notes on the study: Repertoires from peripheral blood and from tumor or nodule tissue samples of malignant and benign thyroid patients were compared.

According to the germline V gene, CDR1 reads SGHTA and CDR2 reads FQGNSA. The CDR3 goes from the cysteine to the phenylalanine over 15 residues. The CDR3 DNA has 45 bases and is translated from base 1. The V end gives up 4 bases and the J end 7 bases, leaving 7 bases in the junction not matched to a gene. None of the patients had been given any treatment before thyroid surgery. The study retrospectively analysed patient clinical samples collected from about 2012 to 2018 using T-cell receptor beta sequencing. The full study reports these points: TCR beta diversity was reported as significantly higher in malignant tumors than in benign nodules, in both blood and tumor samples.

Preparation of the library involved PCR. The sequencer was an Illumina HiSeq 4000. High-throughput sequencing was used to profile the TCR beta-chain CDR3 region of each patient. From the authors' description of their analysis: A classifier to discriminate distant-metastatic papillary thyroid cancer patients was built from CDR3 differences across clinicopathological groups. To measure repertoire diversity the researchers used the Shannon index, while the Morisita-Horn index served to gauge how similar the tumor and blood repertoires were. The public reads were reanalyzed by TCRdb: fastp trimming at Q25, MiXCR alignment, in-frame beta chains only. These V and J calls originate from TCRdb's pipeline instead of the authors' own analysis. The sample table shows 15,000 to 20,000 clones, and less than 30% are seen once. Almost 25% of the sample lies in the top ten.

The sequence was obtained from a male donor with papillary thyroid cancer or a benign thyroid nodule (not recorded which). Some clones in this sample may be carry-over from other donors' samples. The chain is encoded by TRBV7-2 joined to TRBJ2-2; the central 9 bases match TRBD1. Sequenced input: tumor tissue. The CDR3 in this case is CASSSTGGAVGELFF. The DNA reads as follows: TGTGCCAGCAGCTCCACAGGGGGCGCCGTCGGGGAGCTGTTTTTT.